These T cell receptor beta chains were read from a single sample in a study of blood T cell repertoires in COVID-19. Some clones are missing from TCRdb's copy, which holds only in-frame ones; the method was immunoSEQ multiplex PCR. This sample yields over 200,000 clones, of which 90% to 95% are seen a single time; 0.65% to 0.85% belongs to the top ten. The sequenced material came from peripheral blood. The receptors stem from a man aged 60 to 69 with COVID-19, enrolled during active disease. Both conserved end residues are part of each CDR3. D genes are given only for firm matches. Clone size is not always given. Where it is, it says once, few, many or a class for expanded clones.

size | D | J | V | DNA | CDR3
- | TRBD1 | TRBJ1-2 | TRBV5-6 | TGTGCCAGCAGCTCGCGGACAGGGGAGAACTATGGCTACACCTTC | CASSSRTGENYGYTF
- | - | TRBJ1-5 | TRBV5-8 | TGTGCCAGCAGCTTGGGAGGCAGGGCGGAGAAGCCCCAGCATTTT | CASSLGGRAEKPQHF
once | - | TRBJ1-5 | TRBV7-2 | TGTGCCAGCAGCACCCTGCTCGGCGGGGGCAATCAGCCCCAGCATTTT | CASSTLLGGGNQPQHF
- | - | TRBJ1-4 | TRBV28 | TGTGCCAGCAGTTCCCACAGAGCCACTAATGAAAAACTGTTTTTT | CASSSHRATNEKLFF
- | - | TRBJ1-2 | TRBV6-1 | TGTGCCAGCAGTGATGGCGGCTTCTATGGCTACACCTTC | CASSDGGFYGYTF
- | - | TRBJ1-2 | TRBV7-9 | TGTGCCAGCAGATCCTCGTCGGGTGCTAACTATGGCTACACCTTC | CASRSSSGANYGYTF
- | TRBD1 | TRBJ2-5 | TRBV6-5 | TGTGCCAGCAGCGGGGGACAGGGTTATGAGACCCAGTACTTC | CASSGGQGYETQYF
- | - | TRBJ1-2 | TRBV5-6 | TGTGCCAGCAGCTTAGGGGAAGGGCTCGGTGGCTACACCTTC | CASSLGEGLGGYTF
- | TRBD1 | TRBJ2-1 | TRBV2 | TGTGCCAGCAGGGGACAGGGGATAAAGAAGCAGTTCTTC | CASRGQGIKKQFF
- | - | TRBJ1-5 | TRBV4-3 | TGCGCCAGCAGCGCAAGCCCCCAGGGCAATCAGCCCCAGCATTTT | CASSASPQGNQPQHF
- | - | TRBJ2-7 | TRBV9 | TGTGCCAGCAGCGTAGGACAGGAGTCCTACGAGCAGTACTTC | CASSVGQESYEQYF
- | - | TRBJ1-1 | TRBV18 | TGTGCCAGCTCACAACTACAGGGGAACACTGAAGCTTTCTTT | CASSQLQGNTEAFF
- | TRBD1 | TRBJ1-1 | TRBV28 | TGTGCCAGCACCGGGACAGGGTACACTGAAGCTTTCTTT | CASTGTGYTEAFF
- | - | TRBJ1-5 | TRBV20-1 | TGCAGTGCTATTGAACAGGCGGATCAGCCCCAGCATTTT | CSAIEQADQPQHF